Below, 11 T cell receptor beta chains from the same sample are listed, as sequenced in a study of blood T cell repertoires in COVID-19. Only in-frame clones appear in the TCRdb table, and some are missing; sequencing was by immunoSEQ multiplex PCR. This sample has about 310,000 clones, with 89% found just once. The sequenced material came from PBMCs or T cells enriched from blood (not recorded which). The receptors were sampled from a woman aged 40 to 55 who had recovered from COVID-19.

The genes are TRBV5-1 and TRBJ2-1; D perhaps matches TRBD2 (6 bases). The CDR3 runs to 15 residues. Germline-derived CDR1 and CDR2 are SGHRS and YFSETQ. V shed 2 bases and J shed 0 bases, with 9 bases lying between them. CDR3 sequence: CASSFGGSSYNEQFF. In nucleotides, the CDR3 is TGCGCCAGCAGCTTCGGGGGAAGCTCCTACAATGAGCAGTTCTTC.

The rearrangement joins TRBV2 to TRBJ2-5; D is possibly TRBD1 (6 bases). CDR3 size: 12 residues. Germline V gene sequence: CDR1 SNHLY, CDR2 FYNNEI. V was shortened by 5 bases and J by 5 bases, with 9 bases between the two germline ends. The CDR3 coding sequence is TGTGCCAGCAGTTCTAGGGGGGAGACCCAGTACTTC. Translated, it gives CASSSRGETQYF.

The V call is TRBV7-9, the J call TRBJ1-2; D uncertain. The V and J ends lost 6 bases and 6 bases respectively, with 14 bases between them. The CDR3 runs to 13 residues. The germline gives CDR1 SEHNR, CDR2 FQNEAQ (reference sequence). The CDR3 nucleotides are TGTGCCAGCAGGGCTGCAACGCAGAATGGCTACACCTTC. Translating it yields CASRAATQNGYTF.

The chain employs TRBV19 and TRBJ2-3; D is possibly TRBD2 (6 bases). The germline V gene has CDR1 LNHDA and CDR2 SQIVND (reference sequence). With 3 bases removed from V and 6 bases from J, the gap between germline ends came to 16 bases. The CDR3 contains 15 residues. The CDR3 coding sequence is TGTGCCAGTAGTATTCAACTAGCTCGGCATGATACGCAGTATTTT. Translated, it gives CASSIQLARHDTQYF.

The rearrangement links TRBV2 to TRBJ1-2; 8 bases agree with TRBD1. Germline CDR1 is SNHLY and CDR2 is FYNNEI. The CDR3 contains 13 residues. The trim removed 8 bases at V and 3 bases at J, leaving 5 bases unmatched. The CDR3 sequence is CASGRQGYYGYTF. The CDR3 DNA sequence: TGTGCCAGCGGACGACAGGGGTACTATGGCTACACCTTC.

CDR3 region: CASSLRTGGKTGELFF. CDR3 nucleotide sequence: TGTGCCAGCAGCTTAAGGACAGGGGGTAAAACCGGGGAGCTGTTTTTT. The chain combines TRBV7-2 with TRBJ2-2, with 10 bases that match TRBD1. The V gene end was trimmed by 2 bases and the J gene end by 5 bases; junction bases not matched to a gene: 5. The CDR3 totals 16 residues. Germline lookup yields CDR1 SGHTA and CDR2 FQGNSA.

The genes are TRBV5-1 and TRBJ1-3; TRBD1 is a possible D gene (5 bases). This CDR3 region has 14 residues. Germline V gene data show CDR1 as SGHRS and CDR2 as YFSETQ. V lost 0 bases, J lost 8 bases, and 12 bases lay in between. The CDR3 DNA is TGCGCCAGCAGCTTGGCAGGGTCACGAGACACCATATATTTT. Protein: CASSLAGSRDTIYF.

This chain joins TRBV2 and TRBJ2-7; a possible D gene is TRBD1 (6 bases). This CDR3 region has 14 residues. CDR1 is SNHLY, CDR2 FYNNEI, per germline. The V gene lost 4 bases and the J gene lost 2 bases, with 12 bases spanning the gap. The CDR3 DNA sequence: TGTGCCAGCAGTGGAGGCAGGGGTCCCTACGAGCAGTACTTC. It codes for CASSGGRGPYEQYF.

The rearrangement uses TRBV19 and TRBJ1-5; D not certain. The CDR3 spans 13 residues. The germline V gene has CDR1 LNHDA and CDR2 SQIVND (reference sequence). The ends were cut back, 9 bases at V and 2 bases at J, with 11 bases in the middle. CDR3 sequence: CASQLLGNQPQHF. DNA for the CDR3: TGTGCCAGCCAACTCCTTGGCAATCAGCCCCAGCATTTT.

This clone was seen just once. This CDR3 reads CASSVDMDQPQHF. DNA for the CDR3: TGTGCCAGCAGCGTGGACATGGATCAGCCCCAGCATTTT. The chain combines TRBV9 with TRBJ1-5, with D possibly matching TRBD1 (5 bases). Trimming stripped 2 bases from V and 5 bases from J, with 8 bases between. The CDR3 spans 13 residues. Per the germline V gene, CDR1 is SGDLS and CDR2 is YYNGEE.

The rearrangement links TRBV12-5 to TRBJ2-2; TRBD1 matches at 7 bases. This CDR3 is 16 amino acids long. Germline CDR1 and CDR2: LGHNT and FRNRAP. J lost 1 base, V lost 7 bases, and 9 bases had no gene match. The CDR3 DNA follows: TGTGCTAGTGTCCATCCGGGACAGCGGAACACCGGGGAGCTGTTTTTT. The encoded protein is CASVHPGQRNTGELFF.